Sequencing of this T cell receptor beta chain was carried out in a study of cytomegalovirus exposure and HLA in healthy donors. Overall study findings and caveats: Later, TCR association rates were found to vary by HLA locus, highest for DRB1 and lowest for HLA-C.

A remark on this clone: Its antigen is still unknown.

Germline CDR1 SNHLY, CDR2 FYNNEI. Trimming removed 6 bases from V and 7 bases from J, with 13 bases in between. This CDR3 has 14 amino acids. It was with 60 Vbeta and 13 Jbeta primers that the PCR ran. Libraries were prepared by immunoSEQ multiplex PCR; TCRdb keeps only in-frame clonotypes and omits some of them. The data show some 90,000 clones, roughly 70% seen once. The sequence came from a man over 45 in good health and CMV-seronegative. The material sequenced was PBMCs. The chain carries TRBV2 and TRBJ1-6; possibly TRBD1 for D (6 bases). This CDR3 is CASRIQGNNSPLHF. CDR3 DNA: TGTGCCAGCAGAATACAGGGAAACAATTCACCCCTCCACTTT.